This TCR beta chain is drawn from a study of blood T cell repertoires in COVID-19. Original handling: Estimates of nucleated cell counts were drawn from the amplification of reference gene primers. The assay was immunoSEQ multiplex PCR, and TCRdb's table has in-frame clones only and misses some. V and J calls and clone size are copied from that table; D and trimming were computed from the DNA. The data show some 350,000 clones, over 70% seen once. CDR1 and CDR2 from the germline V gene are SGHVS and FNYEAQ. CDR3 length: 15 residues. Germline trimming cut 5 bases from V and 2 bases from J; bases unmatched to any gene: 5.

What was sequenced was peripheral blood. The source is a man under 40 with active or convalescent COVID-19. This rearrangement joins TRBV7-6 to TRBJ2-7; 11 nucleotides agree with TRBD2. CDR3 in DNA: TGTGCCAGCAGCCCCGGGACTAGCGGAACCTACGAGCAGTACTTC. Translation gives CASSPGTSGTYEQYF.